One sample yielded the 16 T cell receptor beta chains listed below, sequenced in a study of cytomegalovirus exposure and HLA in healthy donors. PCR used 60 Vbeta primers and 13 Jbeta primers. Sequencing used immunoSEQ multiplex PCR; TCRdb keeps in-frame clones, though not all of them. This table has about 210,000 clones, 70% to 80% appearing once. Input material: PBMCs. All receptors derive from a male donor in good health and CMV-seropositive.

The chain links TRBV2 to TRBJ2-1; D is perhaps TRBD2 (6 bases). The V gene lost 6 bases and the J gene lost 9 bases, with 21 bases spanning the gap. CDR1 and CDR2 (germline): SNHLY, FYNNEI. The CDR3 totals 15 residues. In DNA, the CDR3 is TGTGCCAGCAGCGCGACATGGGGAGGAGTGGGTGAGCAGTTCTTC. This sequence encodes CASSATWGGVGEQFF.

This chain uses TRBV30 with TRBJ1-5; 7 nucleotides agree with TRBD1. The CDR3 sequence is 15 residues long. Germline V gives CDR1 GTSNPN, CDR2 SVGIG (reference sequence). The V gene end was trimmed by 6 bases and the J gene end by 4 bases; junction bases not matched to a gene: 12. The CDR3: CACTHKGAGNQPQHF. DNA for the CDR3: TGTGCCTGTACCCATAAGGGGGCTGGGAATCAGCCCCAGCATTTT.

The chain joins TRBV18 to TRBJ2-7; 8 bases align to TRBD2. The V and J ends lost 4 bases and 6 bases, in that order; junction bases with no gene match: 8. The CDR3 has 14 amino acids. The germline V gene has CDR1 KGHSH and CDR2 LQKENI. For the CDR3, the DNA is TGTGCCAGCTCACTTACGGGACTAGATGGCGAGCAGTACTTC. It specifies CASSLTGLDGEQYF.

The chain couples TRBV5-4 to TRBJ2-7; tentative D call: TRBD2 (6 bases). Per the germline V gene, CDR1 is SGHNT and CDR2 is YYREEE (reference sequence). Trimming removed 0 bases at V and 2 bases at J, with 12 bases between. The CDR3 is 15 residues long. The CDR3 DNA sequence: TGTGCCAGCAGCTTGGAGTTGGGGGAGGCCTACGAGCAGTACTTC. Residues: CASSLELGEAYEQYF.

This clone turned up a few times. The chain joins TRBV9 to TRBJ1-1; D is possibly TRBD1 (6 bases). CDR1 is SGDLS and CDR2 is YYNGEE in the germline V gene. The germline V and J ends were trimmed by 0 bases and 6 bases, with 18 bases remaining between them. The CDR3 covers 16 residues. The CDR3 reads CASSVDEAGVVSEAFF. The CDR3, as DNA: TGTGCCAGCAGCGTAGATGAGGCAGGGGTTGTTTCTGAAGCTTTCTTT.

This rearrangement joins TRBV6-1 to TRBJ2-4; D is ambiguous. Germline CDR1 reads MNHNS; CDR2 reads SASEGT. V was shortened by 8 bases and J by 0 bases, with 5 bases between the two germline ends. The CDR3 totals 12 residues. CDR3 DNA sequence: TGTGCCAGCGGCCTAGCCAAAAACATTCAGTACTTC. It translates to CASGLAKNIQYF.

This clone occurred once. The chain's CDR3 is CASTQDRGEQYF. DNA for the CDR3: TGTGCCAGCACCCAGGACAGGGGCGAGCAGTACTTC. The J gene is TRBJ2-7, the V gene TRBV7-9, with 9 nucleotides matching TRBD1. Trimming took 7 bases from V and 6 from J; bases not matched to a gene: 4. The germline V gene has CDR1 SEHNR and CDR2 FQNEAQ (reference sequence). The CDR3 spans 12 residues. The variable domain in full, with the rest retrieved from reference TRBV7-9 and TRBJ2-7, is DTGVSQNPRHKITKRGQNVTFRCDPISEHNRLYWYRQTLGQGPEFLTYFQNEAQLEKSRLLSDRFSAERPKGSFSTLEIQRTEQGDSAMYLCASTQDRGEQYFGPGTRLTVT.

V is TRBV28 and J is TRBJ2-3, with TRBD2 matching 7 bases. J was trimmed by 5 bases and V by 8 bases; bases with no gene match: 4. CDR3 length: 12 residues. Germline lookup yields CDR1 MDHEN and CDR2 SYDVKM. CDR3 loop: CASGRAKDTQYF. CDR3 DNA sequence: TGTGCCAGCGGGAGGGCCAAAGATACGCAGTATTTT.

The table lists this clone with a few counts. The J gene is TRBJ1-1, the V gene TRBV7-9; D is ambiguous. Trimming left V 6 bases short and J 0 bases short, with 17 bases between. Per germline, CDR1 SEHNR and CDR2 FQNEAQ (reference sequence). The CDR3 length is 16 residues. DNA of the CDR3: TGTGCCAGCAGAGATAGGGAGATACCTATGAACACTGAAGCTTTCTTT. Translated, it gives CASRDREIPMNTEAFF.

This sequence joins TRBV29-1 and TRBJ2-5, with 7 nucleotides matching TRBD2. The germline V gene encodes CDR1 SQVTM and CDR2 ANQGSEA. The CDR3 length is 12 residues. Germline trimming cut 7 bases from V and 4 bases from J; bases unmatched to any gene: 6. The CDR3 nucleotides read TGCAGCGGTCGAACGGGGGGAGAGACCCAGTACTTC. Its translation is CSGRTGGETQYF. The whole variable domain, filled in from reference TRBV29-1 and TRBJ2-5, reads SAVISQKPSRDICQRGTSLTIQCQVDSQVTMMFWYRQQPGQSLTLIATANQGSEATYESGFVIDKFPISRPNLTFSTLTVSNMSPEDSSIYLCSGRTGGETQYFGPGTRLLVL.

The chain carries TRBV10-3 and TRBJ1-5; 7 bases agree with TRBD1. The V segment lost 3 bases and the J segment 0 bases; nucleotides outside the gene matches: 2. CDR3 length equals 15 residues. CDR1 and CDR2 (germline): ENHRY, SYGVKD. The CDR3 region is CAISDTGVSNQPQHF. CDR3 DNA: TGTGCCATCAGTGATACAGGGGTTAGCAATCAGCCCCAGCATTTT.

This chain's CDR3 is CASSISSGSRWDTQYF. The CDR3 nucleotides are TGTGCCAGTAGTATCTCTAGCGGGAGTAGGTGGGATACGCAGTATTTT. The chain links TRBV19 to TRBJ2-3; 10 nucleotides agree with TRBD2. This CDR3 has 16 amino acids. V was clipped by 3 bases and J by 6 bases; unmatched bases: 9. Germline-derived CDR1 and CDR2 are LNHDA and SQIVND (reference sequence).

The V gene is TRBV18, the J gene TRBJ2-4, with 7 nucleotides matching TRBD1. The CDR3 totals 15 residues. J gave up 5 bases and V 3 bases, and 7 bases lay outside the gene matches. Looked up from germline, CDR1 is KGHSH and CDR2 is LQKENI. The CDR3 DNA reads as TGTGCCAGCTCACCTGCGACAGGGTACGAAAACATTCAGTACTTC. Translated: CASSPATGYENIQYF.

This rearrangement joins TRBV27 to TRBJ1-5; D perhaps matches TRBD1 (5 bases). Germline assignment: CDR1 MNHEY and CDR2 SMNVEV (reference sequence). The CDR3 is 16 residues long. Deletions cut 0 bases from V and 3 bases from J, with 12 bases between. This CDR3 is CASSLSRGRNNQPQHF. The CDR3 bases are TGTGCCAGCAGTTTATCTCGGGGGAGGAACAATCAGCCCCAGCATTTT.

The chain couples TRBV27 to TRBJ2-2, with 9 bases aligning to TRBD1. The CDR3 totals 14 residues. Germline lookup yields CDR1 MNHEY and CDR2 SMNVEV (reference sequence). Unmatched junction bases numbered 6, after V lost 8 bases and J lost 5 bases. Written as DNA, the CDR3 is TGTGCCAGCGGACAGGGGAGGAGAACCGGGGAGCTGTTTTTT. Its translation is CASGQGRRTGELFF.

As for this clone: Germline and junction disagree at one end, which may indicate a read error. Other DNA sequences in the same sample also yield this CDR3. This chain links TRBV9 with TRBJ2-7; the match to TRBD1 covers 7 bases. Germline lookup yields CDR1 SGDLS and CDR2 YYNGEE. The CDR3 covers 14 residues. This CDR3 is CASSVLQTGHEQYF. Here the CDR3 DNA reads TGTGCCAGTAGCGTACTTCAGACAGGGCACGAGCAGTACTTC. The entire variable domain, with the rest obtained from reference TRBV9 and TRBJ2-7, is as follows: DSGVTQTPKHLITATGQRVTLRCSPRSGDLSVYWYQQSLDQGLQFLIQYYNGEERAKGNILERFSAQQFPDLHSELNLSSLELGDSALYFCASSVLQTGHEQYFGPGTRLTVT.